This TCR beta chain derives from a study of blood T cell repertoires in COVID-19. About the research overall: Acute and convalescent COVID-19 samples came from the United States, Italy and Spain. T cells, B-cell-depleted T cells, or PBMCs provided the cDNA or gDNA that served as material.

Original methodology: Amplification of reference gene primers provided the estimated nucleated cell counts. Profiling relied on immunoSEQ multiplex PCR, and the TCRdb table lists in-frame clones only, not all of them. That table is the source of V, J and clone size, and D and trimming were worked out from the DNA. The repertoire consists of over 200,000 clones, with roughly 90% occurring once and the leading ten covering around 6.5%. Sequencing used peripheral blood. The TCR sequence derives from a man aged 55 to 70 who had recovered from COVID-19.

The CDR3: CASSVTGGSVSNEQFF. CDR3 bases: TGTGCCAGTAGTGTAACAGGGGGTAGCGTCAGCAATGAGCAGTTCTTC. The V gene is TRBV19, the J gene TRBJ2-1, with 8 bases identical to TRBD1. The germline CDR1 and CDR2 sequences are LNHDA and SQIVND (reference sequence). V lost 5 bases and J lost 6; bases outside the gene matches: 12. The CDR3 has 16 residues.